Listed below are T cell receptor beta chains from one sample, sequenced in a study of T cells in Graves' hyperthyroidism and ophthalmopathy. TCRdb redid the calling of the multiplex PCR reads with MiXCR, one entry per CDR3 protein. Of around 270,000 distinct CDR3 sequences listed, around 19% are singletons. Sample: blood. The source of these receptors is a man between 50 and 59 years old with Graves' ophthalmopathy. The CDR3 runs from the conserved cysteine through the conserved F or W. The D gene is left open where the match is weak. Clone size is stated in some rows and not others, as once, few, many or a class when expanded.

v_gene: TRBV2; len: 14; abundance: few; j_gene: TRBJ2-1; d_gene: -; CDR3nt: TGTGCCAGCAGTGACAGGGTCCTGAACAATGAGCAGTTCTTC; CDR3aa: CASSDRVLNNEQFF
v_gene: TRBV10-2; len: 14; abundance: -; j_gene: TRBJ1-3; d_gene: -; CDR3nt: TGCGCCAGCAGTAGGGCCGGCTCTGGAAACACCATATATTTT; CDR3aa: CASSRAGSGNTIYF
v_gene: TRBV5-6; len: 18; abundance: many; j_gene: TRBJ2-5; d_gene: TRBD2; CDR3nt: TGTGCCAGCAGCTCGTTGGATTGGGTAGCGGGACGCCAAGAGACCCAGTACTTC; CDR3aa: CASSSLDWVAGRQETQYF
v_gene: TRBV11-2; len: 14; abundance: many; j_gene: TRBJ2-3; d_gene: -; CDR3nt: TGTGCCAGCAGCTTAGAACTAAGGGAAGATACGCAGTATTTT; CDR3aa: CASSLELREDTQYF
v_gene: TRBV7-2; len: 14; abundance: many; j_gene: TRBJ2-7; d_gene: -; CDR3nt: TGTGCCAGCAGCTTGAATTGGGTAGGGTACGAGCAGTACTTC; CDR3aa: CASSLNWVGYEQYF
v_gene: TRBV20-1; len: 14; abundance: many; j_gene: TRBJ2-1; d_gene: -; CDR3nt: TGCAGTGCGCGGCCGGGACTGGGGGGCAATGAGCAGTTCTTC; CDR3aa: CSARPGLGGNEQFF
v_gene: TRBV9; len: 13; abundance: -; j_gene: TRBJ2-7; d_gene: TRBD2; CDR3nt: TGTGCCAGCGATCCCGGTCCGGGGGGTGAGCAGTACTTC; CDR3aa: CASDPGPGGEQYF
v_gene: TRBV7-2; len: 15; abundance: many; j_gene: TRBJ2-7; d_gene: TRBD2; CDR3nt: TGTGCCAGCAGACGTAGCGGGATAAGCTCCTACGAGCAGTACTTC; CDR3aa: CASRRSGISSYEQYF
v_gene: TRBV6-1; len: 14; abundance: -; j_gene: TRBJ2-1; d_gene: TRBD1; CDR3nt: TGTGCCAGCAGTAAAGACAGGGTGTCAAATGAGCAGTTCTTC; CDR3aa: CASSKDRVSNEQFF
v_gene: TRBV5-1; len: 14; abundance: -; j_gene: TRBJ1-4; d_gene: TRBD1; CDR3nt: TGCGCCAGCAGCCTTCGGGACAGGGGTGAAAAACTGTTTTTT; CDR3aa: CASSLRDRGEKLFF
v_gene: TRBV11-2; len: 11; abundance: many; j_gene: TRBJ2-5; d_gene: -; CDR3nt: TGTGCCAGCAGCTACCTAATGGCCCAGTACTTC; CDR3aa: CASSYLMAQYF
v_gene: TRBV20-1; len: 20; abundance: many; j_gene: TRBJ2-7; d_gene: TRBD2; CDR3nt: TGCAGTGCTAGAGGTCTGGGGGGGACTAGCGGGGCGAGGAAACACGTCGAGCAGTACTTC; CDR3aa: CSARGLGGTSGARKHVEQYF
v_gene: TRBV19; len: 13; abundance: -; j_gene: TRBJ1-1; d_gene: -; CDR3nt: TGTGCCAGTAGGACGGGTCCCGAGATGGAAGCTTTCTTT; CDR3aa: CASRTGPEMEAFF
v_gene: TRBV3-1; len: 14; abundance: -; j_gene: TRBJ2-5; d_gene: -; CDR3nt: TGTGCCAGCAGCCCAGACGTAGCGAACTTCGCCGGGTACTTC; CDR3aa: CASSPDVANFAGYF
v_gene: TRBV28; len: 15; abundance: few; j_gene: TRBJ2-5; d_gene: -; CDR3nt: TGTGCCAGCAGCCCAACCCAGACAGGCCCGCAGGAGAAGTACTTC; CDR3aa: CASSPTQTGPQEKYF
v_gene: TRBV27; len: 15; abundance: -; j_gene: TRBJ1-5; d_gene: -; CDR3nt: TGTGCCAGCAGCGAGTTGGGGACGAGCAATCAGCCCCAGCATTTT; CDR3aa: CASSELGTSNQPQHF
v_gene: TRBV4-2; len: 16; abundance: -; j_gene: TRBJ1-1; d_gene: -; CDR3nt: TGTGCCAGCAGCCAAGATTTGACTAAAATGAACACTGAAGCTTTCTTT; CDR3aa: CASSQDLTKMNTEAFF
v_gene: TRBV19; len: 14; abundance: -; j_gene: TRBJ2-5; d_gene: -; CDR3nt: TGTGCCAGTAGTATTGCGGCTATCCAAGAGACCCAGTACTTC; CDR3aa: CASSIAAIQETQYF
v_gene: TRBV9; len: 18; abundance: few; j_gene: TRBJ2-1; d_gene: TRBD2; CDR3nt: TGTGCCAGCAGCATAAGGACTAGCGGGAGGGCCACCTACAATGAGCAGTTCTTC; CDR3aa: CASSIRTSGRATYNEQFF
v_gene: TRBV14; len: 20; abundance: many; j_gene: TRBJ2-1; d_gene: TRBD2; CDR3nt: TGTGCCAGCAGCCAACTCAGCGGGAAGGAAACAATAAGCTCCTACAATGAGCAGTTCTTC; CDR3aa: CASSQLSGKETISSYNEQFF
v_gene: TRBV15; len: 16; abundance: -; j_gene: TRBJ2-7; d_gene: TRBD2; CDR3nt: TGTGCCACCAGCAGAGATAGGCTAGCGGGAGGGCGAGAGCAGTACTTC; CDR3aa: CATSRDRLAGGREQYF
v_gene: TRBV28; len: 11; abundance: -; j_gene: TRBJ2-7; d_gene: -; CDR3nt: TGTGCCAGCAGTGCACGTTGGGAGCAGTACTTC; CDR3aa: CASSARWEQYF
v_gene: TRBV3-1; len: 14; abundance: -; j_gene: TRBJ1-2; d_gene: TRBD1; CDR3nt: TGTGCCAGCAGCCCGGGGACAGGGGGCAATGGCTACACCTTC; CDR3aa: CASSPGTGGNGYTF
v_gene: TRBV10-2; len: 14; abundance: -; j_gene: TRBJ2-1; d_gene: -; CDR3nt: TGCGCCAGCAGTGCAAGTTCGGGGCGGGGAGAGCAGTTCTTC; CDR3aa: CASSASSGRGEQFF
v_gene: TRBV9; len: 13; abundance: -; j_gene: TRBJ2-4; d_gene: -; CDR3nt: TGTGCCAGCAGCGTAGCTCAAGAAAACATTCAGTACTTC; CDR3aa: CASSVAQENIQYF
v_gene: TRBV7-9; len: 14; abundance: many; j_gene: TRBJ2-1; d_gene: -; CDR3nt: TGCGCCAGCAGCTTGGCCAGCTCCTACAATGAGCAGTTCTTC; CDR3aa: CASSLASSYNEQFF
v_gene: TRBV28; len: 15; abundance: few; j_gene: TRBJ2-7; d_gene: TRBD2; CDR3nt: TGTGCCAGCAGTTTTTTGCCTAGCGGGAACCACGAGCAGTACTTC; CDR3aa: CASSFLPSGNHEQYF
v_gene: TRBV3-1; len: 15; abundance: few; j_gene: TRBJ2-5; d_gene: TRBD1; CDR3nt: TGTGCCAGCAGCTTCGGACAGGGATCCCCCGAGACCCAGTACTTC; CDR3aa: CASSFGQGSPETQYF
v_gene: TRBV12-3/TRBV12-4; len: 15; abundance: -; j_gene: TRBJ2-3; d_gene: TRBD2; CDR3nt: TGTGCCAGCAGTTTTTACGGGAGGCGCACAGATACGCAGTATTTT; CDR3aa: CASSFYGRRTDTQYF
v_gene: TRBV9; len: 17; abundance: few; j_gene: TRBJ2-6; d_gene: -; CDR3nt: TGTGCCAGCAGCGTAGGTCAGGCAAGCTCTGGGGCCAACGTCCTGACTTTC; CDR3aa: CASSVGQASSGANVLTF
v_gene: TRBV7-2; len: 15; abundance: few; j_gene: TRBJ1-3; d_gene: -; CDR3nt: TGTGCCAGCAGCTTGAGACAGCTCTCTGGAAACACCATATATTTT; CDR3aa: CASSLRQLSGNTIYF
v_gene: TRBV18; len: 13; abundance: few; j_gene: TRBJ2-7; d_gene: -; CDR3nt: TGTGCCAGCTCACCAGGGGAGATCTACGAGCAGTACTTC; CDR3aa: CASSPGEIYEQYF
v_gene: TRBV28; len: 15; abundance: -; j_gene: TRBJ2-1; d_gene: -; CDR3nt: TGTGCCAGCAGTTCACCAGCCCGACTCTACAATGAGCAGTTCTTC; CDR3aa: CASSSPARLYNEQFF
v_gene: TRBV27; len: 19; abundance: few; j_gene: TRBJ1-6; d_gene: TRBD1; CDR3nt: TGTGCCAGCAGTTTCCGAAACAGGGGCCCTAGCTCCTATAATTCACCCCTCCACTTT; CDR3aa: CASSFRNRGPSSYNSPLHF
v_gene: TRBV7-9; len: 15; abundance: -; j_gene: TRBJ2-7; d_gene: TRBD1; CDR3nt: TGTGCCACCATAGCCACAGGGGGTGATTCCTACGAGCAGTACTTC; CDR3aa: CATIATGGDSYEQYF
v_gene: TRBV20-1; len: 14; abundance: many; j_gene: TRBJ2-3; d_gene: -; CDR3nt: TGCAGTGCTCGGGACGAAGCTAGCACAGATACGCAGTATTTT; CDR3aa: CSARDEASTDTQYF
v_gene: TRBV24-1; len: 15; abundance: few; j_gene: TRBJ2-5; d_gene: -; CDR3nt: TGTGCCACCAGTGGCACCAGAGGTAGGGAAGAGACCCAGTACTTC; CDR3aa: CATSGTRGREETQYF
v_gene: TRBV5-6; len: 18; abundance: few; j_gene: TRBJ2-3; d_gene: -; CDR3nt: TGTGCCAGCAGCTTGGAGCGAGGCGGTCTTACTAGCACAGATACGCAGTATTTT; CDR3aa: CASSLERGGLTSTDTQYF
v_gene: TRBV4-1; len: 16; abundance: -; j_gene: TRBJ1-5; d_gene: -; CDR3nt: TGCGCCAGCAGCCAAGATCCTTTTGCGGGGAACCAGCCCCAGCATTTT; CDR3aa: CASSQDPFAGNQPQHF
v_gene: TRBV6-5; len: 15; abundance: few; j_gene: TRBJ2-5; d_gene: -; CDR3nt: TGTGCCAGCAGTTACCTCCATAACCCAGGGATGGACCAGTACTTC; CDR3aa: CASSYLHNPGMDQYF
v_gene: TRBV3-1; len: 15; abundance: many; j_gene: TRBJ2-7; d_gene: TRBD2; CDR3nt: TGTGCCAGCAGCCAAGCCGCTAGCGGGAGCTACGAGCAGTACTTC; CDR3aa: CASSQAASGSYEQYF
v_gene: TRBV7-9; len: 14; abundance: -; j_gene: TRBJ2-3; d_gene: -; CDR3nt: TGTGCCAGCAACTACAGGGAGAGCACAGATACGCAGTATTTT; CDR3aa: CASNYRESTDTQYF
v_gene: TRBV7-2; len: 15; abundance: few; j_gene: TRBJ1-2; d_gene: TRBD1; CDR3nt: TGTGCCAGCAGCCCGGGGACAGGGAGCCCCTGGGGCTACACCTTC; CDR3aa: CASSPGTGSPWGYTF
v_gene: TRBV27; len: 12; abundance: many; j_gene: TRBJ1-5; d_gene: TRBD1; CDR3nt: TGTGCCAGCCGGACAGGGGGGCAGCCCCAGCATTTT; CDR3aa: CASRTGGQPQHF
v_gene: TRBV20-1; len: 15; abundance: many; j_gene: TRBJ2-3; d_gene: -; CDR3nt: TGCAGTGCTAGCCCCCCCGGGATGAGCACAGATACGCAGTATTTT; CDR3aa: CSASPPGMSTDTQYF
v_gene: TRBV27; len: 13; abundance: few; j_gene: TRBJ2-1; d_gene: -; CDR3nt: TGTGCCAGCAGTTTTGGGCAGTACAATGAGCAGTTCTTC; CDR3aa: CASSFGQYNEQFF
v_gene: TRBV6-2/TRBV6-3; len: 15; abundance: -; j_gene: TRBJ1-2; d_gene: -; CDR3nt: TGTGCCAGCAGCCCCGATGCGGGGCCCAACTATGGCTACACCTTC; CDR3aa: CASSPDAGPNYGYTF
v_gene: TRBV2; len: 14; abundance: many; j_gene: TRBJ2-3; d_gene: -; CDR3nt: TGTGCCAGCAGTCCGGGAGAGGGCACAGATACGCAGTATTTT; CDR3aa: CASSPGEGTDTQYF
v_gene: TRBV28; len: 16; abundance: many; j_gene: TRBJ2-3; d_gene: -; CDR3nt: TGTGCCAGCAGTTTAGGGGGGTTAATCGTCCCAGATACGCAGTATTTT; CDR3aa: CASSLGGLIVPDTQYF
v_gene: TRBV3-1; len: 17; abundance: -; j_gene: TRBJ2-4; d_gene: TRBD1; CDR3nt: TGTGCCAGCAGCCAGGCGGGACAGGGGGCCCCCAAAAACATTCAGTACTTC; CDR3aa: CASSQAGQGAPKNIQYF
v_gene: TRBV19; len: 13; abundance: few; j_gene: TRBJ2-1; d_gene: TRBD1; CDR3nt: TGTGCCACCGAGACAGGGATAAAAAATGAGCAGTTCTTC; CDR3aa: CATETGIKNEQFF
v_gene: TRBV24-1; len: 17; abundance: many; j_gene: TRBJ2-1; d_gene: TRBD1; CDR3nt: TGTGCCACCAGTGATGCCCTGCCGGGACAGTCCTACAATGAGCAGTTCTTC; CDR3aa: CATSDALPGQSYNEQFF
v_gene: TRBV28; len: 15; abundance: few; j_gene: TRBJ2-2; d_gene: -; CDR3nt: TGTGCCAGCAGCTCCCGGGGCGTTCGGACCGGGGAGCTGTTTTTT; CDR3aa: CASSSRGVRTGELFF